This T cell receptor (beta chain) was found in a study of Ad26.COV2.S vaccination and SARS-CoV-2 variants. Study details: Enrolled in COV1001, the donor was in the Ad26.COV2.S trial arm, which received the vaccine. Study conclusions and caveats: Vaccine recipients had higher spike-specific TCR breadth than placebo recipients. It was reported that spike-specific CD8+ and CD4+ T cell responses were substantially broad after vaccination.

Treatment of the sample: roughly 18 received Ad26.COV2.S at low or high dose, single or two shots; about 5 received placebo; per-sample allocation not given. On day 63 after the first injection, vaccine and placebo recipients gave samples. Aged 18-55 years, donor was enrolled in Boston in 2020. The CDR3 length is 11 residues. Germline V gene data show CDR1 as MDHEN and CDR2 as SYDVKM. Trimming left V 8 bases short and J 2 bases short, with 7 bases between. With regard to this clone: No antigen is known for it.

TCRdb's table, derived via immunoSEQ multiplex PCR, lists solely in-frame clones and lacks some. The sample holds 400,000 to 450,000 clones, about 93% seen once. This specimen was peripheral blood, taken in a trial of Ad26.COV2.S vaccine versus placebo. The chain links TRBV28 to TRBJ2-7; D call uncertain. The receptor's source is a person between 18 and 65 years old who received the Ad26.COV2.S COVID-19 vaccine or a placebo. The CDR3 reads CASSRPYEQYF. CDR3 DNA sequence: TGTGCCAGCTCACGGCCCTACGAGCAGTACTTC.